Listed below are T cell receptor beta chains from one sample, sequenced in a study of T cell changes during pregnancy in multiple sclerosis. Some clones are missing from TCRdb's copy, which holds only in-frame ones; the method was immunoSEQ multiplex PCR. The data contain just under 100,000 clones, approximately 93% of them singletons. The sequences come from peripheral blood, collected after pregnancy. Receptor source: a female donor with multiple sclerosis, enrolled in a pregnancy study. CDR3s include the opening cysteine and the closing phenylalanine or tryptophan. The D gene is left open where the match is weak. Clone size is shown for a subset of rows, as once, few, many or a class of expanded clone.

clone_size: -
d_call: -
v_call: TRBV5-1
j_call: TRBJ2-7
cdr3_aa: CASSWRQDQGEQYF
cdr3_nt: TGCGCCAGCAGCTGGAGACAGGACCAGGGCGAGCAGTACTTC

clone_size: -
d_call: -
v_call: TRBV5-6
j_call: TRBJ1-1
cdr3_aa: CASSYKGLNTEAFF
cdr3_nt: TGTGCCAGCAGCTATAAGGGGTTGAACACTGAAGCTTTCTTT

clone_size: -
d_call: TRBD1
v_call: TRBV27
j_call: TRBJ2-7
cdr3_aa: CASSSRTGGAGYEQYF
cdr3_nt: TGTGCCAGCAGTTCACGGACAGGGGGCGCTGGTTACGAGCAGTACTTC

clone_size: -
d_call: -
v_call: TRBV5-1
j_call: TRBJ1-2
cdr3_aa: CASRPGAESVYGYTF
cdr3_nt: TGCGCCAGCAGACCAGGGGCGGAAAGTGTTTATGGCTACACCTTC

clone_size: -
d_call: -
v_call: TRBV25-1
j_call: TRBJ2-1
cdr3_aa: CASSPIYGSYNEQFF
cdr3_nt: TGTGCCAGCAGTCCTATATACGGCTCCTACAATGAGCAGTTCTTC

clone_size: -
d_call: TRBD2
v_call: TRBV30
j_call: TRBJ2-3
cdr3_aa: CAWSVRSGRNTQYF
cdr3_nt: TGTGCCTGGAGTGTACGAAGCGGGAGAAATACGCAGTATTTT

clone_size: -
d_call: TRBD1
v_call: TRBV27
j_call: TRBJ1-2
cdr3_aa: CASSRDRGWKDGYTF
cdr3_nt: TGTGCCAGCAGCCGGGACAGGGGATGGAAGGATGGCTACACCTTC

clone_size: -
d_call: TRBD1
v_call: TRBV2
j_call: TRBJ2-7
cdr3_aa: CASSELRGRPYEQYF
cdr3_nt: TGTGCCAGCAGTGAACTGAGGGGGCGTCCCTACGAGCAGTACTTC

clone_size: -
d_call: TRBD1
v_call: TRBV19
j_call: TRBJ2-5
cdr3_aa: CASGRTGGTETQYF
cdr3_nt: TGTGCCAGTGGACGAACAGGGGGCACGGAGACCCAGTACTTC

clone_size: -
d_call: -
v_call: TRBV7-2
j_call: TRBJ2-7
cdr3_aa: CASRTGASNEQYF
cdr3_nt: TGTGCCAGCAGGACTGGGGCTAGTAACGAGCAGTACTTC

clone_size: -
d_call: TRBD1
v_call: TRBV7-6
j_call: TRBJ2-7
cdr3_aa: CASSSTTGTAYEQYF
cdr3_nt: TGTGCCAGCAGCTCTACCACCGGGACAGCTTACGAGCAGTACTTC

clone_size: once
d_call: -
v_call: TRBV27
j_call: TRBJ1-2
cdr3_aa: CASSRMGGKWGYTF
cdr3_nt: TGTGCCAGCAGTCGGATGGGGGGGAAATGGGGCTACACCTTC

clone_size: -
d_call: -
v_call: TRBV6-6
j_call: TRBJ2-1
cdr3_aa: CASSYAPGREQFF
cdr3_nt: TGTGCCAGCAGTTACGCCCCTGGGAGAGAGCAGTTCTTC

clone_size: -
d_call: -
v_call: TRBV6-6
j_call: TRBJ2-1
cdr3_aa: CASSPGLPWYNEQFF
cdr3_nt: TGTGCCAGCAGCCCAGGACTACCTTGGTACAATGAGCAGTTCTTC

clone_size: -
d_call: -
v_call: TRBV5-1
j_call: TRBJ1-2
cdr3_aa: CASSTGSSSYGYTF
cdr3_nt: TGCGCCAGCAGCACAGGGAGTTCCTCCTATGGCTACACCTTC

clone_size: -
d_call: TRBD2
v_call: TRBV5-1
j_call: TRBJ2-7
cdr3_aa: CASSLREWTSGRAKIYEQYF
cdr3_nt: TGCGCCAGCAGCTTGCGCGAATGGACTAGCGGGAGGGCGAAGATCTACGAGCAGTACTTC

clone_size: -
d_call: TRBD2
v_call: TRBV27
j_call: TRBJ2-7
cdr3_aa: CASSLGSGRVYEQYF
cdr3_nt: TGTGCCAGCAGTTTGGGGAGCGGGAGGGTCTACGAGCAGTACTTC

clone_size: few
d_call: TRBD2
v_call: TRBV2
j_call: TRBJ2-7
cdr3_aa: CASTPGGSSEQYF
cdr3_nt: TGTGCCAGCACTCCGGGAGGGTCCTCCGAGCAGTACTTC

clone_size: -
d_call: -
v_call: TRBV5-1
j_call: TRBJ2-1
cdr3_aa: CASSLGLREQFF
cdr3_nt: TGCGCCAGCAGCTTGGGACTGAGAGAGCAGTTCTTC

clone_size: -
d_call: TRBD2
v_call: TRBV7-9
j_call: TRBJ2-2
cdr3_aa: CASSSEETSGRAGELFF
cdr3_nt: TGTGCCAGCAGCTCAGAGGAGACTAGCGGGAGAGCCGGGGAGCTGTTTTTT

clone_size: -
d_call: TRBD1
v_call: TRBV10-1
j_call: TRBJ1-5
cdr3_aa: CARPGQGFYSNQPQHF
cdr3_nt: TGCGCCAGGCCGGGACAGGGGTTTTATAGCAATCAGCCCCAGCATTTT

clone_size: -
d_call: -
v_call: TRBV5-4
j_call: TRBJ2-2
cdr3_aa: CASSLAGYTGELFF
cdr3_nt: TGTGCCAGCAGCTTGGCGGGATACACCGGGGAGCTGTTTTTT

clone_size: -
d_call: -
v_call: TRBV5-4
j_call: TRBJ1-1
cdr3_aa: CASSLGAPGNTEAFF
cdr3_nt: TGTGCCAGCAGCTTGGGCGCTCCGGGGAACACTGAAGCTTTCTTT

clone_size: -
d_call: TRBD1
v_call: TRBV11-2
j_call: TRBJ2-2
cdr3_aa: CASSLNRRDRGGTGELFF
cdr3_nt: TGTGCCAGCAGCTTGAACCGCCGAGACAGGGGCGGGACCGGGGAGCTGTTTTTT

clone_size: -
d_call: TRBD1
v_call: TRBV29-1
j_call: TRBJ2-7
cdr3_aa: CSVEDWGQGVYEQYF
cdr3_nt: TGCAGCGTTGAAGATTGGGGACAGGGGGTCTACGAGCAGTACTTC

clone_size: -
d_call: -
v_call: TRBV7-9
j_call: TRBJ1-3
cdr3_aa: CASRKQGRSGNTIYF
cdr3_nt: TGTGCCAGCAGGAAACAGGGAAGGTCTGGAAACACCATATATTTT

clone_size: -
d_call: -
v_call: TRBV4-1
j_call: TRBJ2-1
cdr3_aa: CASGPQGVYNEQFF
cdr3_nt: TGCGCCAGCGGACCTCAAGGGGTCTACAATGAGCAGTTCTTC

clone_size: few
d_call: -
v_call: TRBV4-2
j_call: TRBJ2-2
cdr3_aa: CASSQADTNTGELFF
cdr3_nt: TGTGCCAGCAGCCAAGCGGACACGAACACCGGGGAGCTGTTTTTT

clone_size: -
d_call: -
v_call: TRBV5-1
j_call: TRBJ2-3
cdr3_aa: CASRQSSYTSTDTQYF
cdr3_nt: TGCGCCAGCAGGCAAAGTAGCTACACTAGCACAGATACGCAGTATTTT

clone_size: -
d_call: TRBD1
v_call: TRBV27
j_call: TRBJ1-5
cdr3_aa: CASSFQGALGQPQHF
cdr3_nt: TGTGCCAGCAGTTTCCAGGGGGCGCTAGGTCAGCCCCAGCATTTT

clone_size: -
d_call: -
v_call: TRBV4-1
j_call: TRBJ2-7
cdr3_aa: CASSQGQGISEQYF
cdr3_nt: TGCGCCAGCAGCCAAGGGCAGGGGATTAGCGAGCAGTACTTC

clone_size: once
d_call: TRBD2
v_call: TRBV18
j_call: TRBJ2-5
cdr3_aa: CASSPQTSGNLQYF
cdr3_nt: TGTGCCAGCTCACCACAGACTAGCGGGAATCTTCAGTACTTC

clone_size: -
d_call: TRBD2
v_call: TRBV9
j_call: TRBJ2-7
cdr3_aa: CASSVATSGRDEQYF
cdr3_nt: TGTGCCAGCAGCGTAGCTACTAGCGGGAGAGACGAGCAGTACTTC

clone_size: -
d_call: TRBD2
v_call: TRBV2
j_call: TRBJ2-5
cdr3_aa: CASRRPGLAGVETQYF
cdr3_nt: TGTGCCAGCAGAAGACCGGGACTAGCGGGAGTTGAGACCCAGTACTTC

clone_size: -
d_call: TRBD2
v_call: TRBV13
j_call: TRBJ2-7
cdr3_aa: CASSGEKVGTSAPYEQYF
cdr3_nt: TGTGCCAGCAGCGGGGAAAAAGTTGGGACTAGCGCCCCCTACGAGCAGTACTTC

clone_size: -
d_call: -
v_call: TRBV7-9
j_call: TRBJ2-4
cdr3_aa: CASSLGESGKNIQYF
cdr3_nt: TGTGCCAGCAGCTTAGGGGAATCGGGAAAAAACATTCAGTACTTC

clone_size: once
d_call: -
v_call: TRBV27
j_call: TRBJ2-7
cdr3_aa: CASSLSPSSYEQYF
cdr3_nt: TGTGCCAGCAGTTTATCCCCCTCGTCCTACGAGCAGTACTTC

clone_size: -
d_call: -
v_call: TRBV7-8
j_call: TRBJ1-3
cdr3_aa: CASSPTRTAGNTIYF
cdr3_nt: TGTGCCAGCAGCCCTACGCGGACAGCGGGAAACACCATATATTTT

clone_size: -
d_call: TRBD2
v_call: TRBV5-4
j_call: TRBJ2-7
cdr3_aa: CASSGGGLAPEQYF
cdr3_nt: TGTGCCAGCAGCGGGGGGGGACTCGCCCCAGAGCAGTACTTC

clone_size: -
d_call: TRBD2
v_call: TRBV10-3
j_call: TRBJ2-1
cdr3_aa: CAISGPVAAGGYNEQFF
cdr3_nt: TGTGCCATCAGTGGCCCGGTAGCTGCGGGAGGCTACAATGAGCAGTTCTTC

clone_size: -
d_call: TRBD2
v_call: TRBV15
j_call: TRBJ2-1
cdr3_aa: CATSIRTSHNEQFF
cdr3_nt: TGTGCCACCAGCATTAGGACTAGCCACAATGAGCAGTTCTTC